The 8 T cell receptor beta chains below were found in one sample sequenced in a study of tissue T cells after allogeneic stem cell transplantation (dated by TCRdb to the early 2020s). What the time point label conveys for this sample: mouse harvest day 14 after allogeneic transplant. Mouse grafts consisting of 10^7 T-cell-depleted bone marrow cells combined with 10^6 splenic CD5+ T cells were administered by tail vein injection. Library construction relied on the immunoSEQ multiplex PCR assay. The table comes from immuneACCESS by way of TCRdb, which keeps in-frame sequences with V and J called. Part of the clones is missing from these tables; in studies checked, under half for an unresolved V gene and the rest for unknown reasons. The sample includes under 9,000 clones, with 36% observed a single time. The ten most abundant clones make up approximately 5.3% of the sample. The specimen sequenced was skin. These receptors were obtained from a female BALB/c mouse given C57BL/6 T cells with graft-versus-host disease after an allogeneic hematopoietic cell transplant.

This clone was seen only a few times. A read error may explain this, as a much larger clone is one base away. Gene names follow the mouse nomenclature. Read data end 1 residue before the CDR3 end; the end is taken from the germline J gene. The chain has TRBV26 and TRBJ1-1; TRBD1 is a possible D gene (6 bases). The CDR3 loop spans 14 amino acids. Trimming took off 2 bases at V and 0 bases at J, with 7 bases between the two ends. The germline V gene has CDR1 KGHPV and CDR2 FQNQEV (reference sequence). The CDR3 reads CASSLGTSNTEVFF. The part of the CDR3 DNA that was read is TGTGCCAGCAGTCTGGGGACATCAAACACAGAAGTCTTC. The full variable domain, rest sourced from reference TRBV26 and TRBJ1-1, is NSKVIQTPRYLVKGQGQKAKMRCIPEKGHPVVFWYQQNKNNEFKFLINFQNQEVLQQIDMTEKRFSAECPSNSPCSLEIQSSEAGDSALYLCASSLGTSNTEVFFGKGTRLTVV.

This clone ranks as medium-sized. The germline and genes are mouse ones. The read finishes 1 residue shy of the CDR3 end, and the germline J gene is used to complete it. The same CDR3 is also encoded by other DNA sequences in this sample. The gene calls are TRBV2 and TRBJ2-7; 7 positions agree with TRBD1. In germline, CDR1 is LGHNA, CDR2 YSYQKL. The CDR3 spans 14 residues. Trimming removed 4 bases from V and 0 bases from J; junction bases left unmatched: 3. The CDR3 bases that were read are TGTGCCAGCAGCCCTCGGGACAGCTCCTATGAACAGTAC. It is translated as CASSPRDSSYEQY. The CDR3 in full is CASSPRDSSYEQYF.

By share, this clone counts as medium-sized. Gene and germline names: mouse. The CDR3 protein is CASSLSQTLTLYF. The CDR3 bases that were read are TGTGCCAGCAGTCTGTCTCAGACTTTGACGCTGTAT. V gene TRBV26 combines with J gene TRBJ2-3, with D uncertain. The CDR3 extends 1 residue past the end of the read, so its final part is completed from the germline J gene. Per the germline V gene, CDR1 is KGHPV and CDR2 is FQNQEV (reference sequence). CDR3 size: 13 residues. Trimming cost V 0 bases and J 9 bases, with 10 bases left between them.

The count of this clone is one. Gene names follow the mouse nomenclature. The read finishes 1 residue shy of the CDR3 end, and the germline J gene is used to complete it. The chain couples TRBV26 to TRBJ2-5; 10 bases match TRBD1. Germline-derived CDR1 and CDR2 are KGHPV and FQNQEV (reference sequence). After removal of 5 bases from V and 5 bases from J, the junction contained 1 base not matched to a gene. The CDR3 runs to 13 residues. CDR3 region: CASSDRGRDTQYF. The part of the CDR3 DNA that was read is TGTGCCAGCAGTGACAGGGGGCGAGACACCCAGTAC.

Note on this clone: The listed genes are named as in mouse. With the read ending 1 residue before the CDR3 end, the germline J gene is used to fill in that end. The chain uses TRBV23 and TRBJ1-2; TRBD1 is taken as the D call from the table, unchecked against the DNA. The germline CDR1 and CDR2 sequences are KGHTA and FQNQQP. The CDR3 runs 14 residues. The CDR3 bases that were read are TGCTCCAGCAGTCCCAGGGGGTCAAACTCCGACTACACC. Translated, it gives CSSSPRGSNSDYT. The complete CDR3 sequence is CSSSPRGSNSDYTF.

Within the sample, this clone is medium-sized. Gene and germline names: mouse. Coverage ceases 1 residue before the CDR3 finishes, and the germline J gene fills in the end. The V gene is TRBV31, the J gene TRBJ2-1, with D unresolved. Germline values: CDR1 GKSSPN, CDR2 SITVG. V was cut by 1 base and J by 2 bases, with 9 bases left in between. The CDR3 runs 14 residues. The covered CDR3 bases are TGTGCCTGGAGTCCCCGACTTTACTATGCTGAGCAGTTC. Protein sequence: CAWSPRLYYAEQF. The entire CDR3 protein reads CAWSPRLYYAEQFF.

This clone was observed a handful of times. Gene names denote mouse genes. The read ends 1 residue before the CDR3 terminus; that terminus is restored from the germline J gene. The V and J genes are TRBV23 and TRBJ2-5; the table's TRBD2 call for D was not verified on the DNA. The CDR3 runs to 15 residues. CDR1 KGHTA and CDR2 FQNQQP come from the germline V gene. The part of the CDR3 DNA that was read is TGCTCCAGCAGTCAATCCTGGGGGGGACAAGACACCCAGTAC. Its protein is CSSSQSWGGQDTQY. The entire CDR3 reads CSSSQSWGGQDTQYF.

The sample holds a few counts of this clone. Gene names denote mouse genes. The sequenced fragment ends 1 residue before the CDR3 boundary, so the rest is inferred from the germline J gene. This chain uses TRBV26 with TRBJ2-1; TRBD2 matches at 7 bases. J was trimmed by 1 base and V by 3 bases; bases with no gene match: 3. CDR1 and CDR2 (germline): KGHPV, FQNQEV (reference sequence). This CDR3 comprises 15 residues. CDR3 sequence: CASSLWGVNYAEQFF. CDR3 DNA, as far as it was read: TGTGCCAGCAGTCTTTGGGGGGTCAACTATGCTGAGCAGTTC.